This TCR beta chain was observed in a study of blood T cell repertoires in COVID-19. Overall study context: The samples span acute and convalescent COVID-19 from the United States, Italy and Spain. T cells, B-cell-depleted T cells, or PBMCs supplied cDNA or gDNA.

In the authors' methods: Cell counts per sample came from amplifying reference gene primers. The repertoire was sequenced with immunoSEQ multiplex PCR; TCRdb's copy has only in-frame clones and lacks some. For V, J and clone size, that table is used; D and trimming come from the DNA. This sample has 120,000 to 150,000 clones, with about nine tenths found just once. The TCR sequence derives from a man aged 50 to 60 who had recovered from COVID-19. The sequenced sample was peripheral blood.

CDR3 nucleotides: TGTGCCAGCAGCATAATAGGACAGGAAGTGACAGATACGCAGTATTTT. Translated, it gives CASSIIGQEVTDTQYF. The chain carries TRBV6-2 or TRBV6-3 and TRBJ2-3, with 7 bases fitting TRBD1. The CDR3 runs 16 residues. The germline V gene encodes CDR1 MNHEY and CDR2 SVGEGT. V dropped 6 bases and J dropped 3; count of bases not matched to a gene: 12.